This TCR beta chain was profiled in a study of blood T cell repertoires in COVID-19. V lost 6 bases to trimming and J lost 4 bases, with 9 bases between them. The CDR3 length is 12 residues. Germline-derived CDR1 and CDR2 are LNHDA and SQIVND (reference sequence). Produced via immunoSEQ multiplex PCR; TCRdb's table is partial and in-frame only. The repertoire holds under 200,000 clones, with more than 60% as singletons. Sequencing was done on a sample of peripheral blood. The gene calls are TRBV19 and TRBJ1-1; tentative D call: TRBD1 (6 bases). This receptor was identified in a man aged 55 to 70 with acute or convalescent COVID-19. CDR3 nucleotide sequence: TGTGCCAGTAGGGGACAAGGCACTGAAGCTTTCTTT. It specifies CASRGQGTEAFF. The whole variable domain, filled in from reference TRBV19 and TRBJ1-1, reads DGGITQSPKYLFRKEGQNVTLSCEQNLNHDAMYWYRQDPGQGLRLIYYSQIVNDFQKGDIAEGYSVSREKKESFPLTVTSAQKNPTAFYLCASRGQGTEAFFGQGTRLTVV.